The 17 T cell receptor beta chains given below trace back to one sample, sequenced in a study of response to subunit inactivated influenza vaccine. TCRdb re-derived calls from the RT-PCR reads in MiXCR, one entry per CDR3 protein. The sample includes roughly 460,000 distinct CDR3 sequences, around 9.9% of them seen just once. The sample consisted of PBMCs from blood, taken roughly 45 days after vaccination. The receptor source for this set is a man in his fifties who received an inactivated influenza vaccine.

This clonotype occurred a few times. The CDR3 nucleotides read TGCAGTGCTAGAGTTCAAATGGGACAGGGGTTCAATGAGCAGTTCTTC. Its protein product is CSARVQMGQGFNEQFF. V usage is TRBV20-1 and J usage is TRBJ2-1; 10 bases line up with TRBD1. The CDR3 length is 16 residues. Germline lookup yields CDR1 DFQATT and CDR2 SNEGSKA (reference sequence). V trimming: 1 base; J trimming: 6 bases; junction bases outside the gene matches: 9.

V usage is TRBV6-2 or TRBV6-3 and J usage is TRBJ2-7, with unresolved D. V lost 0 bases, J lost 3 bases, and 9 bases lay in between. In germline, CDR1 is MNHEY, CDR2 SVGEGT. The CDR3 runs to 14 residues. The CDR3 DNA is TGTGCCAGCAGTTACTCTACAGATAACTACGAGCAGTACTTC. Translation: CASSYSTDNYEQYF.

This clonotype was seen repeatedly, ten times or more. V and J are TRBV4-1 and TRBJ1-1; D possibly corresponds to TRBD1 (5 bases). The V gene's germline CDR1 is MGHRA and CDR2 YSYEKL. Trimming shortened V by 3 bases and J by 4 bases, and 27 bases separated the two germline ends. CDR3 length equals 19 residues. The CDR3 DNA follows: TGCGCCAGCAGCCACCAAAACGACCTTCCAGGGTTTCTGTTCACTGAAGCTTTCTTT. The encoded protein is CASSHQNDLPGFLFTEAFF.

The chain combines TRBV7-2 with TRBJ1-2; 7 bases line up with TRBD1. Trimming cost V 5 bases and J 2 bases; bases outside gene matches: 8. Germline V gene lookup returns CDR1 SGHTA and CDR2 FQGNSA. This CDR3 is 15 amino acids long. The CDR3 region is CASSTRQGPNYGYTF. The CDR3 DNA reads TGTGCCAGCAGCACAAGACAGGGACCCAACTATGGCTACACCTTC.

The chain has TRBV29-1 and TRBJ2-5; D may be TRBD2 (7 bases). The germline gives CDR1 SQVTM, CDR2 ANQGSEA. V lost 4 bases and J lost 5, with 11 bases in between. This CDR3 has 12 amino acids. For the CDR3, the DNA is TGCAGCGTTGTAGGGGGGGCCGAGACCCAGTACTTC. This translates into CSVVGGAETQYF.

This clonotype was counted a few times. The chain couples TRBV7-2 to TRBJ2-1, with TRBD2 as a possible D gene (6 bases). Germline V CDR1 and CDR2: SGHTA, FQGNSA. The V gene lost 1 base and the J gene lost 4 bases, with 14 bases spanning the gap. The CDR3 runs 16 residues. CDR3 protein: CASSLEGVGGYNEQFF. The CDR3 DNA follows: TGTGCCAGCAGCTTAGAGGGAGTCGGGGGTTACAATGAGCAGTTCTTC.

The V and J genes are TRBV20-1 and TRBJ1-1; 7 bases fit TRBD1. CDR3 length equals 13 residues. Germline loops: CDR1 DFQATT, CDR2 SNEGSKA (reference sequence). J lost 1 base, V lost 2 bases, and 1 base had no gene match. As DNA, the CDR3 is TGCAGTGCTAGAAGACAGGGGAACACTGAAGCTTTCTTT. It codes for CSARRQGNTEAFF.

Regarding this clonotype: A read error may explain this, as a much larger clone is one base away. V gene TRBV6-1 combines with J gene TRBJ1-3; no reliable D call. Germline CDR1 is MNHNS and CDR2 is SASEGT. This CDR3 comprises 13 residues. CDR3 residues: CASRTGSGNTTYF. In DNA form, the CDR3 reads TGTGCCAGCAGAACGGGCTCTGGAAACACCACATATTTT.

This clonotype showed up many times. This chain links TRBV5-1 with TRBJ2-5; 8 bases agree with TRBD2. This CDR3 is built from 13 residues. In germline, CDR1 is SGHRS, CDR2 YFSETQ. The V segment lost 5 bases and the J segment 3 bases; nucleotides outside the gene matches: 3. The CDR3 DNA follows: TGCGCCAGCAGGACTAGCGTCGAAGAGACCCAGTACTTC. It codes for CASRTSVEETQYF.

This clonotype was detected many times. CDR3 loop: CASSIISATNEKLFF. The CDR3 DNA reads as TGTGCCAGCAGTATCATTTCAGCAACTAATGAAAAACTGTTTTTT. The rearrangement links TRBV27 to TRBJ1-4, with D hard to call. Trimming stripped 5 bases from V and 0 bases from J, with 10 bases between. The CDR3 extends over 15 amino acids. Germline V gives CDR1 MNHEY, CDR2 SMNVEV (reference sequence).

This clonotype has just a few counts. V and J are TRBV4-2 and TRBJ2-5; TRBD1 agrees at 8 bases. This CDR3 is built from 15 residues. The germline V gene encodes CDR1 LGHNA and CDR2 YNFKEQ. V was pared by 3 bases and J by 6 bases, with 9 bases of the junction left unmatched. CDR3: CASSHDSGGLQTQYF. The CDR3 DNA is TGTGCCAGCAGCCATGATTCAGGGGGCTTACAGACCCAGTACTTC.

The chain joins TRBV28 to TRBJ2-2; D not certain. CDR1 is MDHEN, CDR2 SYDVKM, per germline. Trimming took off 3 bases at V and 4 bases at J, with 12 bases between the two ends. The length of the CDR3 is 15 residues. CDR3 region: CASSLANRATGELFF. CDR3 nucleotide sequence: TGTGCCAGCAGTTTGGCCAACCGGGCCACCGGGGAGCTGTTTTTT.

The rearrangement joins TRBV6-1 to TRBJ1-5; tentative D call: TRBD1 (6 bases). V was pared by 3 bases and J by 6 bases, with 12 bases between. This CDR3 region has 14 residues. The germline gives CDR1 MNHNS, CDR2 SASEGT. For the CDR3, the DNA is TGTGCCAGCAGTGAGGTACAGGGTGGTCAGCCCCAGCATTTT. Amino acids: CASSEVQGGQPQHF.

This clonotype was counted ten times or more. This chain links TRBV7-8 with TRBJ1-2; 7 bases match TRBD1. Germline V gives CDR1 SGHVS, CDR2 FQNEAQ. The V segment lost 5 bases and the J segment 8 bases; nucleotides outside the gene matches: 5. The CDR3 is made up of 12 amino acids. Here the CDR3 DNA reads TGTGCCAGCAGCCTACAGGGGCTCGGCTACACCTTC. It translates to CASSLQGLGYTF.

This clonotype was seen more than once but under ten times. V usage is TRBV4-1 and J usage is TRBJ2-2; possibly TRBD2 for D (7 bases). The germline V gene encodes CDR1 MGHRA and CDR2 YSYEKL. V was shortened by 4 bases and J by 5 bases, with 17 bases between the two germline ends. This CDR3 has 16 amino acids. This chain's CDR3 is CASSRPFGGATGELFF. The CDR3 DNA is TGCGCCAGCAGCCGCCCATTTGGGGGGGCAACCGGGGAGCTGTTTTTT.

At least ten counts were recorded for this clonotype. This chain connects TRBV7-6 to TRBJ2-1; D gene unclear. Trimming stripped 5 bases from V and 4 bases from J, with 12 bases between. The CDR3 is 14 residues long. Germline assignment: CDR1 SGHVS and CDR2 FNYEAQ. The CDR3 spells CASSPRGPYNEQFF. The CDR3 DNA follows: TGTGCCAGCAGCCCGAGAGGCCCATACAATGAGCAGTTCTTC.

This clonotype turned up a few times. The V call is TRBV7-2, the J call TRBJ2-5, with D possibly TRBD1 on 6 matching bases. This CDR3 is built from 16 residues. The V gene lost 1 base and the J gene lost 4 bases, with 16 bases spanning the gap. In germline, CDR1 is SGHTA, CDR2 FQGNSA. The CDR3 coding sequence is TGTGCCAGCAGCTTAGGGGACATGGGCGGGCGAGAGACCCAGTACTTC. Protein: CASSLGDMGGRETQYF.